The 22 T cell receptor beta chains below all came from one sample that was sequenced in a study of blood T cell repertoires in COVID-19. TCRdb keeps only in-frame clones here, not all; method: immunoSEQ multiplex PCR. The table includes about 220,000 clones, roughly 84% detected once. The material sequenced was peripheral blood. Source of these receptors: a woman aged 60 to 75 who had recovered from COVID-19.

J is TRBJ2-3 and V is TRBV2; 9 nucleotides match TRBD2. In germline, CDR1 is SNHLY, CDR2 FYNNEI. V shed 6 bases and J 1 base; nucleotides not matched to a gene: 5. The CDR3 is 15 residues long. CDR3 in DNA: TGTGCCAGCAGCCCAAGGACTAGCGGCACAGATACGCAGTATTTT. Translated: CASSPRTSGTDTQYF.

The genes are TRBV11-2 and TRBJ1-5, with 9 bases that match TRBD1. CDR3 length: 14 amino acids. Trimming cost V 6 bases and J 4 bases; bases outside gene matches: 4. Per germline, CDR1 SGHAT and CDR2 FQNNGV. The CDR3 loop is CASSNDRGNQPQHF. The CDR3 nucleotides are TGTGCCAGCAGTAATGACAGGGGGAATCAGCCCCAGCATTTT.

Only one count was recorded for this clone. This chain joins TRBV6-6 and TRBJ2-2, with TRBD1 matching over 8 bases. With V trimmed by 7 bases and J by 6 bases, 13 bases remained unmatched. The CDR3 is 16 residues long. Germline V gene sequence: CDR1 MNHNY, CDR2 SVGAGI (reference sequence). The CDR3 protein is CASKDAGGVRAGELFF. CDR3 sequence (DNA): TGTGCCAGCAAAGATGCAGGGGGCGTTCGAGCCGGGGAGCTGTTTTTT.

This clone was seen only a few times. The chain employs TRBV9 and TRBJ2-5; TRBD1 is a possible D gene (6 bases). V shed 4 bases and J shed 0 bases, with 10 bases lying between them. There are 14 residues in the CDR3. Germline V lookup: CDR1 SGDLS, CDR2 YYNGEE. The DNA of the CDR3 is TGTGCCAGCAGCCTTGGGACAAACCAAGAGACCCAGTACTTC. As protein: CASSLGTNQETQYF.

This chain connects TRBV6-5 to TRBJ2-7; 8 bases fit TRBD2. V shed 3 bases, J shed 0 bases, and the junction held 1 base outside the gene matches. The CDR3 spans 14 residues. Germline V gene data show CDR1 as MNHEY and CDR2 as SVGAGI. The CDR3 nucleotides are TGTGCCAGCAGTTATGGGACTAGCTCCTACGAGCAGTACTTC. Encoded protein: CASSYGTSSYEQYF.

The chain is built from TRBV7-8 and TRBJ2-7; 7 nucleotides line up with TRBD1. Looked up from germline, CDR1 is SGHVS and CDR2 is FQNEAQ. CDR3 length: 17 amino acids. After removal of 0 bases from V and 7 bases from J, the junction contained 15 bases not matched to a gene. The CDR3 DNA is TGTGCCAGCAGCTTAGCTGGGGTCCCAGACAGGGATCGGGAGCAGTACTTC. Its translation is CASSLAGVPDRDREQYF.

A few counts support this clone. The rearrangement uses TRBV4-1 and TRBJ1-2; 7 nucleotides line up with TRBD1. Germline CDR1 is MGHRA and CDR2 is YSYEKL. The CDR3 length is 15 residues. J lost 4 bases, V lost 1 base, and 6 bases had no gene match. The CDR3 nucleotides are TGCGCCAGCAGCCAAGGGCCGGACAGGAGCTATGGCTACACCTTC. The encoded protein is CASSQGPDRSYGYTF.

This rearrangement joins TRBV12-5 to TRBJ1-2; D ambiguous. V lost 5 bases to trimming and J lost 0 bases, with 19 bases between them. CDR1 and CDR2 (germline): LGHNT, FRNRAP. The CDR3 is 17 amino acids. The CDR3 spells CASGAHFLGGANYGYTF. The CDR3, as DNA: TGTGCTAGTGGTGCCCATTTCTTAGGAGGCGCTAACTATGGCTACACCTTC.

V usage is TRBV29-1 and J usage is TRBJ1-2, with TRBD1 identical over 8 bases. The CDR3 is 16 residues long. Germline assignment: CDR1 SQVTM and CDR2 ANQGSEA. V lost 0 bases, J lost 3 bases, and 9 bases stayed unmatched. The CDR3 spells CSVEDPGTGSDYGYTF. CDR3 nucleotide sequence: TGCAGCGTTGAAGATCCAGGGACAGGATCGGACTATGGCTACACCTTC.

This sequence joins TRBV12-2 and TRBJ1-2; the table gives TRBD1 as D, unverified against the DNA. TRBV12-2 is a pseudogene locus. The CDR3 has 19 amino acids. The CDR3 coding sequence is TGTGCAAGTCGCTTAAAAAGCCCCGGACAGGGCTTATCTAAGGGTGGCTACACCTTC. Amino acids: CASRLKSPGQGLSKGGYTF.

The chain recombines TRBV5-1 with TRBJ2-3; D is unclear. CDR3 size: 13 residues. With 3 bases removed from V and 1 base from J, the gap between germline ends came to 6 bases. Germline V lookup: CDR1 SGHRS, CDR2 YFSETQ. The CDR3 loop is CASSSEGTDTQYF. In DNA, the CDR3 is TGCGCCAGCAGCTCTGAGGGCACAGATACGCAGTATTTT.

The chain carries TRBV11-2 and TRBJ1-2, with no clear D. CDR1 is SGHAT and CDR2 is FQNNGV in the germline V gene. The CDR3 length is 14 residues. With 0 bases removed from V and 4 bases from J, the gap between germline ends came to 9 bases. As DNA, the CDR3 is TGTGCCAGCAGCTTAGATCCGCAGGCCTATGGCTACACCTTC. As protein: CASSLDPQAYGYTF.

This rearrangement joins TRBV7-3 to TRBJ2-3; 7 bases match TRBD2. The CDR3 is 16 residues long. CDR1 SGHTA and CDR2 FQGTGA come from the germline V gene. V was clipped by 2 bases and J by 1 base; unmatched bases: 6. In DNA form, the CDR3 reads TGTGCCAGCAGCTTATATCGGGGGGTAGGCACAGATACGCAGTATTTT. Translated: CASSLYRGVGTDTQYF.

The chain links TRBV6-5 to TRBJ2-1; unclear D gene. The V end was cut by 6 bases, the J end by 10 bases, with 13 bases between. The germline V gene encodes CDR1 MNHEY and CDR2 SVGAGI. CDR3 size: 12 residues. DNA for the CDR3: TGTGCCAGCAGAAACAGCCTTAGGGAGCAGTTCTTC. Its protein product is CASRNSLREQFF.

This chain links TRBV5-4 with TRBJ1-3, with TRBD1 as a possible D gene (6 bases). Between the trimmed V and J ends, which lost 5 bases and 2 bases, there was a span of 8 bases. Per the germline V gene, CDR1 is SGHNT and CDR2 is YYREEE (reference sequence). The CDR3 has 13 residues. CDR3 bases: TGTGCCAGCAGTCAGGGGACTGGAAACACCATATATTTT. Residues: CASSQGTGNTIYF.

This clone has just a few counts. The chain uses TRBV18 and TRBJ2-5; possibly TRBD2 for D (6 bases). Germline CDR1 reads KGHSH; CDR2 reads LQKENI. V was pared by 6 bases and J by 1 base, with 15 bases between. The CDR3 runs to 15 residues. This CDR3 reads CASSPAAGPQETQYF. Here the CDR3 DNA reads TGTGCCAGCTCGCCAGCCGCGGGGCCCCAAGAGACCCAGTACTTC.

The chain carries TRBV10-3 and TRBJ1-2; 9 positions match TRBD1. With 6 bases clipped from V and 3 bases from J, the junction kept 5 bases outside the gene matches. Per the germline V gene, CDR1 is ENHRY and CDR2 is SYGVKD. CDR3 length: 14 amino acids. The CDR3 sequence is CAISPTGGHYGYTF. The CDR3 nucleotides read TGTGCCATCAGCCCTACAGGGGGCCACTATGGCTACACCTTC.

The rearrangement links TRBV5-1 to TRBJ1-2; TRBD1 matches at 10 bases. V gave up 0 bases and J gave up 8 bases; unmatched junction bases: 4. The CDR3 runs to 14 residues. Germline lookup yields CDR1 SGHRS and CDR2 YFSETQ. CDR3 nucleotides: TGCGCCAGCAGCTTGGTGGGGACAGGGGCCGGCTACACCTTC. Its translation is CASSLVGTGAGYTF.

The chain couples TRBV18 to TRBJ1-3, with 7 bases fitting TRBD1. The J segment lost 2 bases and the V segment lost 3 bases, leaving 19 bases of the junction unmatched. The CDR3 spans 20 residues. The germline V gene encodes CDR1 KGHSH and CDR2 LQKENI. The DNA of the CDR3 is TGTGCCAGCTCACCTATGCGAACAGGGGCCGACGTTGACGCTGGAAACACCATATATTTT. This translates into CASSPMRTGADVDAGNTIYF.

The chain carries TRBV27 and TRBJ2-7; TRBD1 matches 11 bases. This CDR3 is 14 amino acids long. Germline CDR1 reads MNHEY; CDR2 reads SMNVEV (reference sequence). Trimming removed 5 bases from V and 4 bases from J; junction bases left unmatched: 4. This chain's CDR3 is CASSHGQGAYEQYF. The CDR3 nucleotides are TGTGCCAGCAGTCACGGACAGGGGGCTTACGAGCAGTACTTC.

This clone came up many times. The rearrangement uses TRBV7-3 and TRBJ2-3; D possibly corresponds to TRBD1 (6 bases). The CDR3 length is 14 residues. The germline CDR1 and CDR2 sequences are SGHTA and FQGTGA. Trimming cost V 3 bases and J 2 bases, with 9 bases left between them. This CDR3 reads CASSLGDTTDTQYF. The CDR3 DNA reads as TGTGCCAGCAGCTTGGGGGACACCACAGATACGCAGTATTTT.

The sample holds a few counts of this clone. The V and J genes are TRBV6-6 and TRBJ2-2, with TRBD2 matching 12 bases. Germline V gene lookup returns CDR1 MNHNY and CDR2 SVGAGI (reference sequence). CDR3 size: 14 residues. With V trimmed by 7 bases and J by 7 bases, 4 bases remained unmatched. DNA of the CDR3: TGTGCCAGCACACTAGCGGGGGGAGTCGGGGAGCTGTTTTTT. Translation gives CASTLAGGVGELFF.